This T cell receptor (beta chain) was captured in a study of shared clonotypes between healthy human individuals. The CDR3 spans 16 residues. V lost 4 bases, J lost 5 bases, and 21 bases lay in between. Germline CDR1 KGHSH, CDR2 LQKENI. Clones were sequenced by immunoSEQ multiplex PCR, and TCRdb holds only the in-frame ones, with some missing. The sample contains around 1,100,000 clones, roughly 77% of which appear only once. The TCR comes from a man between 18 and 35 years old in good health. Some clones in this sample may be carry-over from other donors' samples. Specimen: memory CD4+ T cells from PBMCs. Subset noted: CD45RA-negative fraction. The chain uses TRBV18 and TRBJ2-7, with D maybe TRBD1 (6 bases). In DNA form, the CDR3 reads TGTGCCAGCTCACTGGGTACTACAGGGTTTTTGAACGAGCAGTACTTC. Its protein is CASSLGTTGFLNEQYF. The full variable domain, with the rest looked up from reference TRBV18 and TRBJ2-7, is NAGVMQNPRHLVRRRGQEARLRCSPMKGHSHVYWYRQLPEEGLKFMVYLQKENIIDESGMPKERFSAEFPKEGPSILRIQQVVRGDSAAYFCASSLGTTGFLNEQYFGPGTRLTVT.